This T cell receptor (beta chain) derives from a study of T cell responses to AZD1222 COVID-19 vaccine. This table comes from immunoSEQ multiplex PCR, and its TCRdb copy is limited to in-frame clones, with some not included. The table has around 95,000 clones, about 83% seen once. Study-level results: Spike regions recognized by vaccine-associated CD4 TCRs spanned the protein, led by 160-218 and 743-854. Spike-specific TCR breadth and depth went up after people got two AZD1222 doses. Only a handful of AZD1222 recipients, more than 5 in all, had baseline seropositivity.

V shed 6 bases and J 5 bases; nucleotides not matched to a gene: 4. Germline CDR1 is LNHDA and CDR2 is SQIVND (reference sequence). The CDR3 sequence is 15 residues long. For this clone: Its target is unknown.

Source: peripheral blood, taken on day 0 of AZD1222 vaccination. The chain has TRBV19 and TRBJ2-2, with TRBD2 identical over 12 bases. The clonotype comes from an adult in good health. The CDR3 region is CASSPGTSGTGELFF. CDR3 DNA: TGTGCCAGTAGCCCCGGGACTAGCGGGACCGGGGAGCTGTTTTTT.